This T cell receptor (beta chain) was sequenced during a study of T cells in Graves' hyperthyroidism and ophthalmopathy (dated by TCRdb to about 2019). With regard to the full study: Peripheral blood samples were taken at the time of initial diagnosis, prior to any treatment. To identify TCR V-J signatures that set the groups apart, the researchers used a discovery cohort of about a hundred patients, made up of fewer than 50 with Graves' ophthalmopathy and some 55 with stable Graves' hyperthyroidism. Prospective prediction of ophthalmopathy was tested in an independent validation cohort of 18 to 20 hyperthyroidism patients and approximately 17 patients who later progressed to ophthalmopathy. The roughly 100 discovery patients were randomly split 7:3 into training and test sets. Thyroid tissue and blood T-cell repertoires from about 6 Graves' hyperthyroidism patients were also compared in the study. Following sampling, methimazole starting at 30 mg daily was given to hyperthyroidism patients, and high-dose intravenous methylprednisolone was given to ophthalmopathy patients. TCR Vbeta CDR3 sequencing of some 140 peripheral blood samples (approximately 44 ophthalmopathy, 75 to 85 hyperthyroidism and roughly 17 progressor patients) is reported in the paper.

V gives up 1 base and J gives up 7 bases, and the segment between their germline ends measures 14 bases. Counted from cysteine to phenylalanine, this CDR3 has 14 amino acids. Only the CDR3 region is kept as DNA, spanning 42 bases read in frame from base 1. Per the germline V gene, MGHRA is the CDR1 and YSYEKL is the CDR2. Hyperthyroidism patients were aged 18 to 65 years and newly diagnosed, with disease duration of less than 2 months. The study excluded patients with uncontrolled infections, other autoimmune diseases, pregnancy or lactation. Diagnoses relied on clinical symptoms, serum thyroxine and TRAb, thyroid ultrasound and orbital computed tomography. For progressor patients, blood was drawn at the first diagnosis of hyperthyroidism, before any ophthalmopathy symptoms had appeared. Ficoll-Paque density gradient centrifugation was used to isolate PBMCs from under 11 ml of fresh peripheral blood. Patients classed as progressors first received a Graves' hyperthyroidism diagnosis and then went on to develop ophthalmopathy during follow-up. Total RNA was extracted using Trizol reagent, and RNA quality was assessed on an Agilent 2100 Bioanalyzer.

At least ten counts were recorded for this clonotype. The specificity of this receptor is unknown. No base-level quality is on record; no much larger clone is a single base apart. What the research found in general, with its limitations: In validation, the model predicted progression to ophthalmopathy a median of approximately 6.3 months before onset, with 65% to 71% sensitivity and 72.22% specificity. Most expanded thyroid clonotypes (frequency above 0.001) were also detected in blood, a finding suggesting that blood repertoires may reflect thyroid immune responses. A model built on a 13 V-J signature distinguished ophthalmopathy from stable hyperthyroidism, reaching 87.88% sensitivity and around 81% specificity in cross-validation and 80%/75% in testing. No statistical method was used to fix the sample size in advance, and group allocation was not hidden from the investigators.

Amplification of TCR beta CDR3 regions was carried out from RNA transcripts. The first round of RT-PCR for the TCR CDR3 was performed with the HTBI primer set and the Qiagen OneStep RT-PCR kit. Libraries were constructed in a second round of multiplex PCR, after which size selection and purification were performed. The libraries were sequenced on an Illumina HiSeq2000 using paired-end 100 bp reads. The original pipeline was this. SOAPnuke was used to process the raw data, with reads discarded if the reads contained adapters or uncalled bases, had a mean Phred below 15, or lacked an exact constant-primer or identifier match. High-quality paired reads were merged with COPE v1.2.5, and unique nucleotide sequences were defined as clonotypes. Clonotypes were aligned to IMGT TRBV, TRBD and TRBJ reference segments using MiTCR v1.1. Analysis was restricted to V-J combinations with a frequency above 0.0001, which covered roughly 99% of repertoires. A TCS score was defined as the ratio of F50 (clonal expansion) to E x V (chaos), with BLOSUM62-based TCRdist applied between CDR3 peptides within each V-J. Welch's t-statistics and random forest reduced around 510 V-J features to fewer than 15, which were used in a naive Bayes classifier (R e1071). TCRdb reworked the public reads: Q25 trimming with fastp, MiXCR clone assembly, productive beta chains retained. Rows with one shared CDR3 protein collapse into an entry with the most common genes and DNA. The V and J calls shown here were made by TCRdb, not taken from the authors' results. Counted in this sample were under 300,000 distinct CDR3 sequences; about an eighth of them appeared once. Roughly 8% of the sample is taken by the ten largest.

Sample: blood. Recombination joined TRBV4-1 with TRBJ2-7; the D gene is unclear. The sequence came from a woman under 40 with Graves' hyperthyroidism that later progressed to Graves' ophthalmopathy. CDR3 reads: CASSQGTDLGEQYF. The nucleotide sequence reads as follows: TGCGCCAGCAGCCAAGGAACGGACCTAGGGGAGCAGTACTTC.